The 3 T cell receptor beta chains reported below all come from one sample, sequenced in a study of T-cell reconstitution after alpha-beta-depleted transplantation in children. Unique molecular identifiers were used in preparing the TCRbeta library. TCRdb ran MiXCR on the PCR reads and lists one entry per CDR3 protein. The repertoire holds about 500,000 distinct CDR3 sequences, approximately 30% seen once, with roughly 2.5% in the top ten. The specimen comprised PBMCs from the stem cell graft donor, sampled from the stem cell graft. All receptors come from a human donor who donated a stem cell graft to a child with aplastic anemia.

This clonotype has just one count. The chain combines TRBV14 with TRBJ2-5, with 13 bases lining up with TRBD2. This CDR3 has 15 residues. Germline loops: CDR1 SGHDN, CDR2 FVKESK. The V gene end was trimmed by 4 bases and the J gene end by 5 bases; junction bases not matched to a gene: 4. CDR3 nucleotide sequence: TGTGCCAGCAGCCCTTGGACTAGCGGGAGTGAGACCCAGTACTTC. Amino acids: CASSPWTSGSETQYF.

This clonotype was counted only a few times. The CDR3 here is CASSARLAGGPTDTQYF. The DNA for the CDR3 is TGTGCCAGCAGCGCCCGACTAGCGGGAGGGCCCACAGATACGCAGTATTTT. The chain carries TRBV9 and TRBJ2-3; 14 bases match TRBD2. With 3 bases clipped from V and 2 bases from J, the junction kept 5 bases outside the gene matches. This CDR3 has 17 residues. Per the germline V gene, CDR1 is SGDLS and CDR2 is YYNGEE.

This clonotype was seen a handful of times. This rearrangement joins TRBV6-1 to TRBJ2-3; D may be TRBD2 (5 bases). V lost 1 base to trimming and J lost 0 bases, with 8 bases between them. Germline values: CDR1 MNHNS, CDR2 SASEGT. The length of the CDR3 is 15 residues. Written as DNA, the CDR3 is TGTGCCAGCAGTGAAGGGCCGGGGAGCACAGATACGCAGTATTTT. Amino acid sequence: CASSEGPGSTDTQYF.